This T cell receptor beta chain was recovered during a study of blood T cell repertoires in COVID-19. Residents of 24 US areas, aged about 18 to 89 years, made up the participants. Clinical history as reported by participants underpinned cohort assignment. Trimming left V 4 bases short and J 3 bases short, with 10 bases between. CDR3 length equals 14 residues. Germline CDR1 and CDR2: MGHRA and YSYEKL. Profiled with immunoSEQ multiplex PCR; TCRdb holds only in-frame clones, not every one. Of about 190,000 clones listed, approximately 88% are singletons. Worth noting for this clone: Other DNA sequences in this specimen translate into the identical CDR3.

This chain joins TRBV4-1 and TRBJ1-5; D gene ambiguous. The receptor was isolated from a woman in her twenties or thirties who had recovered from COVID-19. The sample consisted of PBMCs or T cells enriched from blood (not recorded which). CDR3 bases: TGCGCCAGCAGCCCCGAGGGTGACAATCAGCCCCAGCATTTT. Its protein is CASSPEGDNQPQHF.